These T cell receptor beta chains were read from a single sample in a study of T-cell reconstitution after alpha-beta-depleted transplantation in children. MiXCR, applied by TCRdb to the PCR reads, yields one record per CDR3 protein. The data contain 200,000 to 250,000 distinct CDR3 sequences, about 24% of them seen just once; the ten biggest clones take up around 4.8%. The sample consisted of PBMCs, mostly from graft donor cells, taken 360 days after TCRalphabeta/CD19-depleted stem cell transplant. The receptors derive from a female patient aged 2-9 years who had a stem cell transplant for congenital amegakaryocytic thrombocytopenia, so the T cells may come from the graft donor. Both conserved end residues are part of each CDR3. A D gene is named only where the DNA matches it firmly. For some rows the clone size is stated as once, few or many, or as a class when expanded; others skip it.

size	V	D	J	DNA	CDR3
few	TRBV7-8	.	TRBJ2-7	TGTGCCAGCAGCGTTTTTACCGGGACAACGAAAACCTACGAGCAGTACTTC	CASSVFTGTTKTYEQYF
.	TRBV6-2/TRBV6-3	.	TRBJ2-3	TGTGCCAGCAGTTACTGGGCAGTCACAGATACGCAGTATTTT	CASSYWAVTDTQYF
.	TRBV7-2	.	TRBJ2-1	TGTGCCAGCAGCTTAGTGCGGGCCTACAATGAGCAGTTCTTC	CASSLVRAYNEQFF
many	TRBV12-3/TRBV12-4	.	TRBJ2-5	TGTGCCAGCAGTTTCGATTCGTGGCGGGGCGTAGAGACCCAGTACTTC	CASSFDSWRGVETQYF
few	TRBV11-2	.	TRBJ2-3	TGTGCCAGCAGCTTAGAGGCCCACAGCACAGATACGCAGTATTTT	CASSLEAHSTDTQYF
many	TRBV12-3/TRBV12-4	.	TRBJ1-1	TGTGCCAGCACCCGAAGGGGGTACACTGAAGCTTTCTTT	CASTRRGYTEAFF
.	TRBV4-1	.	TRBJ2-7	TGCGCCAGCAGCCAAGATCCCCGGAGCTACGAGCAGTACTTC	CASSQDPRSYEQYF
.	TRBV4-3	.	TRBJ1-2	TGCGCCAGCAGCCAAGATAATCGCGGACGTTATGGCTACACCTTC	CASSQDNRGRYGYTF
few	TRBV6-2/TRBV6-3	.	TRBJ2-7	TGTGCCAGCAGCAGCCACGGGGGACCAGCCCACGAGCAGTACTTC	CASSSHGGPAHEQYF
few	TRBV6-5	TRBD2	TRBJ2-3	TGTGCCAGCAGTTACGTCCGCGGGGAGGGAGATACGCAGTATTTT	CASSYVRGEGDTQYF
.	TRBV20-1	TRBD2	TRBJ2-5	TGCAGTCCCCGCGGTAGCGGGATATTAAAAGAGACCCAGTACTTC	CSPRGSGILKETQYF
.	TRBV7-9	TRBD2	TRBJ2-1	TGTGCCAGCAGCTTAGCGACTAGCGGGACCTTCTCGCAGTTCTTC	CASSLATSGTFSQFF
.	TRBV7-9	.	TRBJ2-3	TGTGCCAGCAGCCGTATGACGTCTAGCACAGATACGCAGTATTTT	CASSRMTSSTDTQYF
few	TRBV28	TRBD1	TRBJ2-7	TGTGCCAGCAGTTTAGGGACAGGTCATTACGAGCAGTACTTC	CASSLGTGHYEQYF
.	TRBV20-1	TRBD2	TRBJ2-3	TGCAGTGCGGCGGGGGGGACCACAGATACGCAGTATTTT	CSAAGGTTDTQYF
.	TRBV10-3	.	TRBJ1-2	TGTGCCATCAGTGAAGACGCGGAGGTCACCTTC	CAISEDAEVTF
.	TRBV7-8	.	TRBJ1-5	TGTGCCAGCAGCTTAAGTACGAGGGTATATAGCAATCAGCCCCAGCATTTT	CASSLSTRVYSNQPQHF
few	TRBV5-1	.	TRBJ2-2	TGCGCCAGCAGCTACGGCCCCGGGTTTCGGCCCGGGGAGCTGTTTTTT	CASSYGPGFRPGELFF
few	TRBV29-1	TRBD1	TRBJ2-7	TGCAGCGTTGCAGTCCCAGACAGGGGCTACGAGCAGTACTTC	CSVAVPDRGYEQYF
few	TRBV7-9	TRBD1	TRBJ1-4	TGTGCCAGCAGCTTAATCCAGGGGGCCCGGGAAAAACTGTTTTTT	CASSLIQGAREKLFF
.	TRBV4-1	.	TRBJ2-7	TGCGCCAGCAGCCAAGGGGGGTCAGGGTACGAGCAGTACTTC	CASSQGGSGYEQYF
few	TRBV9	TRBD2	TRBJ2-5	TGTGCCAGCAGCGTAGATATCGAGGCTAGCGGGGGGCCAGCAGAGACCCAGTACTTC	CASSVDIEASGGPAETQYF
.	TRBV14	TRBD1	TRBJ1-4	TGTGCCAGCAGCCCCTCTGGGGACAGCGTTCTTGAAAAACTGTTTTTT	CASSPSGDSVLEKLFF
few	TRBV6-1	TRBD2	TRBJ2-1	TGTGCCAGCAGTCCCGGGACTAGGGGTTCTGAGCAGTTCTTC	CASSPGTRGSEQFF
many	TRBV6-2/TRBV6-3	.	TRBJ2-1	TGTGCCAGCAGTCTCAGCCCCAATGAGCAGTTCTTC	CASSLSPNEQFF